Given below is one T cell receptor (beta chain) in context. What it binds is not known. V dropped 3 bases and J dropped 0 bases, with 5 bases sitting between them. There are 12 residues in the CDR3. CDR1 is GTSNPN, CDR2 SVGIG, per germline (reference sequence). Time point defined: newly diagnosed GD, antithyroid drugs for less than 3 months. PBMC RNA was the source of the TCR library. The entry originates in a study of regulatory T cells in long-lasting Graves disease. For TCR beta, libraries came from iRepertoire HTBI primers and Arm-PCR of CDR3 regions. As handled by the study authors: Overall, samples carried approximately 60 TRBV and 14 TRBJ segments. TCRdb reprocessed the multiplex PCR reads with MiXCR, giving one entry per CDR3 protein. V and J calls and clone size were set by TCRdb, not the authors. The sample holds hundreds of thousands of distinct CDR3 sequences; less than 20% are singletons and the top ten take roughly 18%.

The study's findings and limits: For persistent Graves' patients, TCR diversity was lower than for newly diagnosed ones.

These sequences were also reported in another study, on T cells in Graves' hyperthyroidism and ophthalmopathy. As reported in that work: Most thyroid clonotypes that were expanded above 0.001 also turned up in blood.

The starting material was peripheral blood mononuclear cells (PBMCs), obtained at new diagnosis, from a patient treated with antithyroid drugs. The sequence was collected from a woman in her 30s with Graves disease. The rearrangement joins TRBV30 to TRBJ2-5; no definite D call. The CDR3 bases are TGTGCCTGGAGCGGGTACCAAGAGACCCAGTACTTC. Protein sequence: CAWSGYQETQYF.